The 22 T cell receptor beta chains below all came from one sample that was sequenced in a study of CD4 T cells in relation to SARS-CoV-2 and coronaviruses. Unexposed donor CD4+ T cells date from about 2011-2018, before the COVID-19 pandemic. TCRdb keeps only in-frame clones here, not all; method: immunoSEQ multiplex PCR. The repertoire holds approximately 70,000 clones, with 90% to 95% as singletons. The sample comprised naive CD4+ T cells from PBMCs. Subset in this sample: naive CD4+ T cells isolated by negative enrichment. The receptors were sampled from a human donor in good health.

This chain uses TRBV5-4 with TRBJ2-5; possibly TRBD1 for D (6 bases). V gave up 3 bases and J gave up 3 bases, with 9 bases separating them. CDR1 SGHNT and CDR2 YYREEE come from the germline V gene (reference sequence). The CDR3 is 13 residues long. The CDR3 here is CASSSGQKETQYF. Written as DNA, the CDR3 is TGTGCCAGCAGCTCTGGACAGAAAGAGACCCAGTACTTC.

This chain links TRBV4-1 with TRBJ2-5; 8 nucleotides match TRBD2. There are 18 residues in the CDR3. J gave up 3 bases and V 0 bases, and 12 bases lay outside the gene matches. From germline, CDR1 is MGHRA and CDR2 YSYEKL. CDR3 sequence reads: CASSQDNLLAGREETQYF. In nucleotides, the CDR3 is TGCGCCAGCAGCCAAGATAACTTGCTAGCGGGTAGGGAAGAGACCCAGTACTTC.

This chain uses TRBV19 with TRBJ1-5, with D unclear. Germline lookup yields CDR1 LNHDA and CDR2 SQIVND (reference sequence). Deletions cut 1 base from V and 2 bases from J, with 9 bases between. This CDR3 is built from 15 residues. In DNA, the CDR3 is TGTGCCAGTAGTATAGGGGGAAGGGGCAATCAGCCCCAGCATTTT. This translates into CASSIGGRGNQPQHF.

The chain employs TRBV2 and TRBJ2-1, with TRBD1 as a possible D gene (5 bases). Germline CDR1 reads SNHLY; CDR2 reads FYNNEI. The CDR3 is 16 amino acids. V shed 2 bases and J shed 7 bases, with 18 bases lying between them. This chain's CDR3 is CASSERGKPGENEQFF. CDR3 in DNA: TGTGCCAGCAGTGAAAGGGGTAAGCCTGGTGAAAATGAGCAGTTCTTC. The entire variable domain, with the rest obtained from reference TRBV2 and TRBJ2-1, is as follows: EPEVTQTPSHQVTQMGQEVILRCVPISNHLYFYWYRQILGQKVEFLVSFYNNEISEKSEIFDDQFSVERPDGSNFTLKIRSTKLEDSAMYFCASSERGKPGENEQFFGPGTRLTVL.

The gene calls are TRBV7-9 and TRBJ2-7; D is undetermined. This CDR3 spans 13 amino acids. Per germline, CDR1 SEHNR and CDR2 FQNEAQ (reference sequence). With 9 bases removed from V and 2 bases from J, the gap between germline ends came to 14 bases. The CDR3 bases are TGTGCCAGTTCAGGATGGGTCACCTACGAGCAGTACTTC. Translating it yields CASSGWVTYEQYF.

This clone was recorded once. The chain combines TRBV19 with TRBJ2-7; 9 bases agree with TRBD1. This CDR3 region has 19 residues. Germline assignment: CDR1 LNHDA and CDR2 SQIVND (reference sequence). V lost 6 bases, J lost 1 base, and 19 bases stayed unmatched. In nucleotides, the CDR3 is TGTGCCAGTAGGAAGCGTTATGGGGACAGGGTATCTGATTCCTACGAGCAGTACTTC. This translates into CASRKRYGDRVSDSYEQYF. Full variable domain (remainder filled in from reference TRBV19 and TRBJ2-7): DGGITQSPKYLFRKEGQNVTLSCEQNLNHDAMYWYRQDPGQGLRLIYYSQIVNDFQKGDIAEGYSVSREKKESFPLTVTSAQKNPTAFYLCASRKRYGDRVSDSYEQYFGPGTRLTVT.

The CDR3 protein is CASSYATQGVLDTQYF. CDR3 DNA: TGTGCCAGCAGTTACGCCACACAGGGGGTCCTGGATACGCAGTATTTT. This chain links TRBV6-2 or TRBV6-3 with TRBJ2-3; 8 bases line up with TRBD1. Germline V gene sequence: CDR1 MNHEY, CDR2 SVGEGT. The CDR3 contains 16 residues. V lost 2 bases to trimming and J lost 6 bases; unmatched junction nucleotides: 10.

A few counts support this clone. This chain links TRBV2 with TRBJ1-2; 8 nucleotides line up with TRBD1. The ends lost 4 bases at V and 8 bases at J; junction bases unmatched: 3. The germline CDR1 and CDR2 sequences are SNHLY and FYNNEI. The CDR3 runs to 12 residues. CDR3 protein: CASSGTGSGYTF. DNA of the CDR3: TGTGCCAGCAGTGGGACAGGGTCCGGCTACACCTTC.

The rearrangement links TRBV15 to TRBJ2-5; 9 bases line up with TRBD1. The CDR3 consists of 16 residues. CDR1 LNHNV and CDR2 YYDKDF come from the germline V gene (reference sequence). With V trimmed by 0 bases and J by 5 bases, 7 bases remained unmatched. CDR3 protein: CATSRDPTGGRETQYF. CDR3 nucleotides: TGTGCCACCAGCAGAGATCCGACAGGGGGTCGGGAGACCCAGTACTTC. The full variable domain, with the rest looked up from reference TRBV15 and TRBJ2-5, is DAMVIQNPRYQVTQFGKPVTLSCSQTLNHNVMYWYQQKSSQAPKLLFHYYDKDFNNEADTPDNFQSRRPNTSFCFLDIRSPGLGDTAMYLCATSRDPTGGRETQYFGPGTRLLVL.

V is TRBV19 and J is TRBJ1-1; D is ambiguous. Germline V CDR1 and CDR2: LNHDA, SQIVND (reference sequence). CDR3 length equals 14 residues. V lost 1 base to trimming and J lost 2 bases, with 8 bases between them. CDR3 in amino acids: CASSIGAVNTEAFF. The CDR3 DNA follows: TGTGCCAGTAGTATAGGCGCGGTTAACACTGAAGCTTTCTTT.

This clone has just one count. The J gene is TRBJ2-1, the V gene TRBV11-2; 11 bases are a match to TRBD2. The CDR3 loop spans 15 amino acids. Germline CDR1 is SGHAT and CDR2 is FQNNGV. The V gene end was trimmed by 4 bases and the J gene end by 6 bases; junction bases not matched to a gene: 5. This CDR3 is CASSSRLAGFNEQFF. The DNA of the CDR3 is TGTGCCAGCAGCTCCCGACTAGCGGGGTTCAATGAGCAGTTCTTC.

The CDR3 DNA follows: TGTGCCAGCTCACCACGAGGCCAGACCTACGAGCAGTACTTC. It translates to CASSPRGQTYEQYF. The V and J genes are TRBV18 and TRBJ2-7, with D unclear. The CDR3 is 14 residues long. Trimming left V 1 base short and J 2 bases short, with 9 bases between. Germline V gene sequence: CDR1 KGHSH, CDR2 LQKENI.

V is TRBV21-1 and J is TRBJ2-5; the D segment call TRBD1 is taken from the table without a DNA check. TRBV21-1 is a pseudogene locus. This CDR3 has 15 amino acids. The CDR3 DNA sequence: TGTGCCAGCAGCAGCCGACAGGGGGTAGCGGAGACCCAGTACTTC. It is translated as CASSSRQGVAETQYF.

This clone was seen a single time. The J gene is TRBJ1-4, the V gene TRBV5-1; D unclear. Germline V lookup: CDR1 SGHRS, CDR2 YFSETQ. V shed 0 bases and J shed 8 bases, with 17 bases lying between them. This CDR3 comprises 16 residues. The CDR3 sequence is CASSLGRGPSGEKLFF. CDR3 bases: TGCGCCAGCAGCTTGGGCCGCGGCCCCTCCGGAGAAAAACTGTTTTTT.

V gene TRBV4-1 combines with J gene TRBJ2-7, with 9 bases lining up with TRBD1. Germline CDR1 reads MGHRA; CDR2 reads YSYEKL. This CDR3 spans 14 amino acids. Trimming at V came to 4 bases and at J to 5 bases, leaving 6 bases not matched to a gene. For the CDR3, the DNA is TGCGCCAGCAGCCCGGGACAGGGTTGGAACGAGCAGTACTTC. The encoded protein is CASSPGQGWNEQYF.

V gene TRBV7-3 combines with J gene TRBJ2-7, with a tentative D call TRBD1 (5 bases). Germline CDR1 SGHTA, CDR2 FQGTGA. This CDR3 contains 14 residues. Trimming removed 2 bases from V and 4 bases from J, with 12 bases in between. The DNA of the CDR3 is TGTGCCAGCAGCTTACTGGCAGGGAATTACGAGCAGTACTTC. It encodes CASSLLAGNYEQYF.

The V call is TRBV27, the J call TRBJ1-1; D might be TRBD1 (6 bases). Trimming took 4 bases from V and 0 from J, leaving 9 bases between them. Germline values: CDR1 MNHEY, CDR2 SMNVEV (reference sequence). The CDR3 sequence is 14 residues long. Here the CDR3 DNA reads TGTGCCAGCAGTTCAAACAGGGTGAACACTGAAGCTTTCTTT. It is translated as CASSSNRVNTEAFF.

This clone was seen just once. The chain joins TRBV27 to TRBJ1-1; 7 bases map to TRBD1. With 4 bases clipped from V and 5 bases from J, the junction kept 7 bases outside the gene matches. Germline lookup yields CDR1 MNHEY and CDR2 SMNVEV (reference sequence). The CDR3 is 14 amino acids. The CDR3 loop is CASSSRGSRTEAFF. The DNA of the CDR3 is TGTGCCAGCAGTTCCAGGGGGTCGAGAACTGAAGCTTTCTTT.

The chain couples TRBV30 to TRBJ1-5; D gene ambiguous. CDR1 is GTSNPN and CDR2 is SVGIG in the germline V gene (reference sequence). CDR3 size: 13 residues. The V gene lost 0 bases and the J gene lost 6 bases, with 9 bases spanning the gap. CDR3 DNA sequence: TGTGCCTGGAGTGTAAGAGGCGTTCAGCCCCAGCATTTT. Protein: CAWSVRGVQPQHF.

In DNA, the CDR3 is TGTGCCTGGAGAGCAAATTGGCGTAGCTCCTACGAGCAGTACTTC. Translated, it gives CAWRANWRSSYEQYF. This chain uses TRBV30 with TRBJ2-7; D is unclear. CDR3 length equals 15 residues. V lost 3 bases and J 0 bases, leaving 15 bases between the germline ends. CDR1 and CDR2 from the germline V gene are GTSNPN and SVGIG (reference sequence). The full variable domain, completed using reference TRBV30 and TRBJ2-7, is SQTIHQWPATLVQPVGSPLSLECTVEGTSNPNLYWYRQAAGRGLQLLFYSVGIGQISSEVPQNLSASRPQDRQFILSSKKLLLSDSGFYLCAWRANWRSSYEQYFGPGTRLTVT.

The V gene is TRBV28, the J gene TRBJ1-6; 7 nucleotides line up with TRBD1. Germline values: CDR1 MDHEN, CDR2 SYDVKM. This CDR3 contains 15 residues. Trimming removed 0 bases from V and 7 bases from J; junction bases left unmatched: 3. CDR3 DNA sequence: TGTGCCAGCAGTTTATGGGCAGGGGGGAATTCACCCCTCCACTTT. As protein: CASSLWAGGNSPLHF.

The rearrangement links TRBV5-4 to TRBJ2-5; 9 bases are a match to TRBD2. V was clipped by 0 bases and J by 5 bases; unmatched bases: 11. The V gene's germline CDR1 is SGHNT and CDR2 YYREEE (reference sequence). This CDR3 has 17 amino acids. The CDR3 is CASSLGVSGRSTETQYF. As DNA, the CDR3 is TGTGCCAGCAGCTTGGGAGTGAGCGGGAGGAGCACGGAGACCCAGTACTTC.